This TCR beta chain was retrieved from a study of T cell repertoires in cytomegalovirus infection. MiXCR was run by TCRdb on the reads, yielding one entry per CDR3 protein. The sample shows 350,000 to 500,000 distinct CDR3 sequences, 25% to 40% of them seen only once. The CDR3 covers 17 residues. The germline V gene encodes CDR1 MDHEN and CDR2 SYDVKM. V was clipped by 3 bases and J by 1 base; unmatched bases: 8. This clonotype occurred many times. This clonotype originated in a human donor in good health (CMV status not recorded). Some clones in this sample may be carry-over from other donors' samples. Sequencing was carried out using PBMCs. V is TRBV28 and J is TRBJ1-1; TRBD1 matches 10 bases. The CDR3 nucleotides read TGTGCCAGCAGTTTTGATGTCCGGGACAGGGGGAACACTGAAGCTTTCTTT. Its protein is CASSFDVRDRGNTEAFF.